Below, 20 T cell receptor beta chains from the same sample are listed, as sequenced in a study of T cell repertoires in aging, cancer and after chemotherapy (dated by TCRdb to the late 2010s). TCRdb names Illumina MiSeq as the instrument used. Multiplex touch-down PCR with a mixed TRB-A/B primer pool was used to amplify rearranged TRB sequences covering the V, D and J segments. TCRdb reworked the public reads: Q25 trimming with fastp, MiXCR clone assembly, productive beta chains retained. Merged by CDR3 protein, the rows form single entries marked with the most common genes and DNA. The sample profile shows 450 to 650 distinct CDR3 sequences; around 86% of them were found once. Jointly, the top ten make up approximately 6.6% of the sample. TCR beta rearrangements were amplified from genomic DNA isolated from peripheral blood, not from sorted cells or RNA. The source material was blood. The receptors were sampled from a human donor with a solid tumor.

The V call is TRBV6-5, the J call TRBJ2-3; D perhaps matches TRBD2 (5 bases). Germline V lookup: CDR1 MNHEY, CDR2 SVGAGI. V was trimmed by 7 bases and J by 8 bases, leaving 16 bases between them. The CDR3 spans 13 residues. The CDR3 sequence is CASKLTRGGTQYF. CDR3 DNA: TGTGCCAGCAAATTAACTAGAGGAGGTACGCAGTATTTT.

CDR3 DNA: TGCAGTGCTAGCGAGACCTACGAGCAGTACTTC. The encoded protein is CSASETYEQYF. This chain connects TRBV20-1 to TRBJ2-7; D not resolved. This CDR3 spans 11 amino acids. Germline V gene data show CDR1 as DFQATT and CDR2 as SNEGSKA (reference sequence). The V gene lost 3 bases and the J gene lost 2 bases, with 5 bases spanning the gap.

This chain joins TRBV6-8 and TRBJ2-1; D ambiguous. The germline gives CDR1 MNHGY, CDR2 SAAAGT. Trimming took off 6 bases at V and 0 bases at J, with 12 bases between the two ends. The CDR3 totals 15 residues. The CDR3 DNA reads TGTGCCAGCAGCTTCGAAAAGAGCTCCTACAATGAGCAGTTCTTC. This sequence encodes CASSFEKSSYNEQFF.

The chain joins TRBV29-1 to TRBJ2-1; 9 bases are shared with TRBD2. The CDR3 has 13 residues. Germline trimming cut 4 bases from V and 14 bases from J; bases unmatched to any gene: 12. CDR1 SQVTM and CDR2 ANQGSEA come from the germline V gene. CDR3 bases: TGCAGCGTTGTGGCGGGAGGGCCTGATTATAAGTTCTTC. It encodes CSVVAGGPDYKFF.

The chain has TRBV30 and TRBJ2-7; D might be TRBD1 or TRBD2, each matching 6 bases. The V gene's germline CDR1 is GTSNPN and CDR2 SVGIG (reference sequence). V lost 2 bases, J lost 4 bases, and 9 bases lay in between. This CDR3 is 12 amino acids long. CDR3 amino acids: CAWSRGDYEQYF. For the CDR3, the DNA is TGTGCCTGGAGTAGGGGGGATTACGAGCAGTACTTC.

J is TRBJ2-2 and V is TRBV6-5, with TRBD2 matching over 7 bases. The CDR3 is made up of 16 amino acids. Germline loops: CDR1 MNHEY, CDR2 SVGAGI. V lost 2 bases, J lost 7 bases, and 10 bases stayed unmatched. The CDR3 sequence is CASSYAGVIVHGELFF. The CDR3 DNA is TGTGCCAGCAGTTACGCGGGAGTTATTGTGCACGGGGAGCTGTTTTTT.

This clonotype was counted a single time. The chain is built from TRBV6-5 and TRBJ1-5; D might be TRBD1 (5 bases). Germline loops: CDR1 MNHEY, CDR2 SVGAGI. This CDR3 comprises 15 residues. Trimming pared 6 bases from V and 0 bases from J, leaving 12 bases between. The CDR3 here is CASSSGVGSNQPQHF. In DNA form, the CDR3 reads TGTGCCAGCAGCTCGGGGGTGGGTAGCAATCAGCCCCAGCATTTT.

This chain links TRBV29-1 with TRBJ1-1; D remains ambiguous. CDR3 length equals 11 residues. Trimming took 3 bases from V and 1 from J, leaving 3 bases between them. Germline CDR1 and CDR2: SQVTM and ANQGSEA. The CDR3: CSVEQNTEAFF. In DNA, the CDR3 is TGCAGCGTTGAGCAGAACACTGAAGCTTTCTTT.

This clonotype was observed a few times. The CDR3, as DNA: TGTGCCAGCAGCAACGACGGACTCTATGGCTACACCTTC. Translated, it gives CASSNDGLYGYTF. V is TRBV6-5 and J is TRBJ1-2; no firm D call. CDR1 MNHEY and CDR2 SVGAGI come from the germline V gene. V was clipped by 6 bases and J by 4 bases, with 12 bases between them. The CDR3 loop spans 13 amino acids.

A few counts support this clonotype. V usage is TRBV19 and J usage is TRBJ2-1; D may be TRBD1 (5 bases). V shed 5 bases and J shed 2 bases, with 7 bases lying between them. CDR1 is LNHDA and CDR2 is SQIVND in the germline V gene (reference sequence). The CDR3 sequence is 13 residues long. CDR3 in amino acids: CASSLDTYNEQFF. The CDR3 region has the DNA TGTGCCAGTAGTTTGGACACCTACAATGAGCAGTTCTTC.

The chain links TRBV5-5 to TRBJ2-3, with D hard to call. Trimming took 5 bases from V and 4 from J, leaving 14 bases between them. Germline loops: CDR1 SGHKS, CDR2 YYEKEE (reference sequence). This CDR3 region has 14 residues. This CDR3 is CASSYVSRADTQYF. The CDR3 region has the DNA TGTGCCAGCAGTTACGTATCGCGAGCAGATACGCAGTATTTT.

The rearrangement joins TRBV6-5 to TRBJ1-6; D gene uncertain. CDR3 length: 15 residues. V was cut by 9 bases and J by 6 bases, with 18 bases left in between. The V gene's germline CDR1 is MNHEY and CDR2 SVGAGI. In DNA form, the CDR3 reads TGTGCCAGTGGCGGCGGAGGTTCGGGTAATTCACCCCTCCACTTT. Translated, it gives CASGGGGSGNSPLHF.

This clonotype has more than one count but fewer than ten. This chain links TRBV20-1 with TRBJ2-1; tentative D call: TRBD2 (6 bases). The CDR3 length is 12 residues. Germline lookup yields CDR1 DFQATT and CDR2 SNEGSKA (reference sequence). Trimming stripped 3 bases from V and 9 bases from J, with 12 bases between. CDR3 bases: TGCAGTGCTAGTCGGTGGAGGGCTGAGCAGTTCTTC. It yields the protein CSASRWRAEQFF.

The chain links TRBV4-1 to TRBJ2-7; D possibly uses TRBD1 or TRBD2 (6 bases each). In germline, CDR1 is MGHRA, CDR2 YSYEKL. Trimming cost V 2 bases and J 6 bases, with 14 bases left between them. The CDR3 is 14 residues long. The CDR3 reads CASSQYREAGEQYF. Here the CDR3 DNA reads TGCGCCAGCAGCCAATACAGGGAGGCGGGCGAGCAGTACTTC.

The table lists this clonotype with a few counts. The chain employs TRBV13 and TRBJ1-3; unclear D gene. CDR3 length equals 14 residues. The germline V and J ends were trimmed by 5 bases and 1 base, with 9 bases remaining between them. Germline values: CDR1 PRHDT, CDR2 FYEKMQ (reference sequence). In nucleotides, the CDR3 is TGTGCCAGCAGCGATAGGGTATCTGGAAACACCATATATTTT. Protein: CASSDRVSGNTIYF.

Turning to this clonotype: The conserved closing phenylalanine or tryptophan is absent in this CDR3, likely reflecting a read error. The genes are TRBV7-9 and TRBJ2-3; 9 positions match TRBD1. Trimming at V came to 4 bases and at J to 4 bases, leaving 0 bases not matched to a gene. This CDR3 is built from 13 residues. Germline V gives CDR1 SEHNR, CDR2 FQNEAQ (reference sequence). The CDR3 loop is CASSWTGADTQYI. CDR3 coding DNA: TGTGCCAGCAGCTGGACAGGGGCAGATACGCAGTATATT.

This chain connects TRBV19 to TRBJ2-1, with TRBD2 matching over 10 bases. This CDR3 region has 13 residues. After removal of 6 bases from V and 10 bases from J, the junction contained 6 bases not matched to a gene. Per germline, CDR1 LNHDA and CDR2 SQIVND (reference sequence). For the CDR3, the DNA is TGTGCCAGTAGCCTACTAGCGGGGACAGAGCAGTTCTTC. It encodes CASSLLAGTEQFF.

The genes are TRBV6-2 or TRBV6-3 and TRBJ1-5; possible D gene TRBD1, 6 bases. Germline CDR1 and CDR2: MNHEY and SVGEGT. The CDR3 consists of 13 residues. The V end lost 7 bases, the J end lost 4 bases, and 11 bases lay between the germline ends. CDR3 loop: CASTQGGNQPQHF. The CDR3 DNA follows: TGTGCCAGCACCCAAGGGGGGAATCAGCCCCAGCATTTT.

The chain employs TRBV6-5 and TRBJ2-4, with TRBD2 matching over 8 bases. CDR1 is MNHEY and CDR2 is SVGAGI in the germline V gene. Trimming took 5 bases from V and 6 from J; bases not matched to a gene: 6. The CDR3 has 14 residues. CDR3 bases: TGTGCCAGCAGTAATAGCGGGACCCTAAACATTCAGTACTTC. Protein sequence: CASSNSGTLNIQYF.

V is TRBV5-1 and J is TRBJ2-7, with 7 bases identical to TRBD1. J lost 3 bases, V lost 4 bases, and 4 bases had no gene match. The CDR3 has 13 amino acids. Germline V lookup: CDR1 SGHRS, CDR2 YFSETQ. The CDR3 DNA sequence: TGCGCCAGCAGCATCGACAGGGACTACGAGCAGTACTTC. It yields the protein CASSIDRDYEQYF.